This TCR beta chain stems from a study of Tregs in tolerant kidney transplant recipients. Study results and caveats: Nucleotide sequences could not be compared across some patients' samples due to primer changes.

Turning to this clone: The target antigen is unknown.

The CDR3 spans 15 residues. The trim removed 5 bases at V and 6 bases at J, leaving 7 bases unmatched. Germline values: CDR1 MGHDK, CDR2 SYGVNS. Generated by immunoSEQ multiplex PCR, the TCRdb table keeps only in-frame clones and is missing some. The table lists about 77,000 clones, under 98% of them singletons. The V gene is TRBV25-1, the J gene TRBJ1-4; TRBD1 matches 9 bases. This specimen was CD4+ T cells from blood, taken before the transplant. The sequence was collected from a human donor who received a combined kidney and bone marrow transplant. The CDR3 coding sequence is TGTGCCAGCAGTCTCAGCAGACAGGGGGATGAAAAACTGTTTTTT. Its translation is CASSLSRQGDEKLFF.